Following are 12 T cell receptor beta chains from one sample sequenced in a study of tumor and adjacent non-tumor tissue in lung cancer. This sample's RNA came from whole unsorted tissue. A modified ARM-PCR protocol with three rounds of nested PCR amplified TCRbeta. A single record per CDR3 protein comes from TCRdb applying MiXCR to the multiplex PCR reads. The table has 110,000 or so distinct CDR3 sequences, roughly 74% seen once; the top ten hold about 39%. Sequencing used lung tumor tissue. These receptors all stem from a woman aged 55-75 years with non-small cell lung cancer.

A note on this clonotype: A much larger clone differs by one base, so this may be a read error. V is TRBV30 and J is TRBJ1-1, with D perhaps TRBD1 (5 bases). V was clipped by 5 bases and J by 2 bases, with 15 bases between them. The CDR3 is made up of 14 amino acids. From germline, CDR1 is GTSNPN and CDR2 SVGIG (reference sequence). CDR3 amino acids: CAWVGTGINTEAFF. The CDR3 bases are TGTGCCTGGGTCGGGACGGGGATAAACACTGAAGCTTTCTTT.

This clonotype was recorded at least ten times. V usage is TRBV14 and J usage is TRBJ2-1; no definite D call. CDR3 length: 16 amino acids. V gave up 2 bases and J gave up 1 base, with 12 bases separating them. CDR1 and CDR2 (germline): SGHDN, FVKESK. In DNA, the CDR3 is TGTGCCAGCAGCCAATATCGGAAGGTGTCCTACAATGAGCAGTTCTTC. Translating gives CASSQYRKVSYNEQFF.

This clonotype was observed a handful of times. The chain is built from TRBV20-1 and TRBJ2-3, with D possibly matching TRBD1 (6 bases). V dropped 8 bases and J dropped 6 bases, with 21 bases sitting between them. This CDR3 contains 14 residues. Germline V CDR1 and CDR2: DFQATT, SNEGSKA (reference sequence). The CDR3 spells CSTAAREGVDTQYF. Written as DNA, the CDR3 is TGCAGTACCGCTGCTCGTGAGGGGGTGGATACGCAGTATTTT.

This clonotype was seen just once. The junction differs from germline at one of its ends, possibly a read error. The chain combines TRBV4-3 with TRBJ2-3; D not resolved. The CDR3 spans 12 residues. Germline CDR1 is LGHNA and CDR2 is YSLEER. The CDR3 region is CASIRLGDTQYF. The CDR3 DNA is TGCGCCAGCATCCGCCTAGGAGATACACAGTATTTT.

Comments on this clonotype: The junction shows a germline mismatch at one end, possibly a read error. The chain combines TRBV11-3 with TRBJ1-3; D is ambiguous. CDR3 size: 15 residues. The germline V gene has CDR1 SGHNT and CDR2 YENEEA. CDR3 sequence: CSSKTGRMDGNTIYF. DNA of the CDR3: TGTTCCAGCAAGACCGGCAGGATGGATGGAAACACCATATATTTT.

This clonotype occurred once. This rearrangement joins TRBV4-3 to TRBJ2-3; D assignment may be TRBD1 or TRBD2 (5 bases each). Germline assignment: CDR1 LGHNA and CDR2 YSLEER. The CDR3 has 15 amino acids. V was clipped by 1 base and J by 5 bases, with 13 bases between them. In DNA, the CDR3 is TGCGCCAGCAGCCAAGTGAGGGTAAGGGGAGATACGCAGTATTTT. This gives the protein CASSQVRVRGDTQYF.

Concerning this clonotype itself: The junction shows a germline mismatch at one end, possibly a read error. The chain recombines TRBV4-1 with TRBJ2-7; either TRBD1 or TRBD2 may supply D (7 bases each). From germline, CDR1 is MGHRA and CDR2 YSYEKL. The CDR3 has 15 residues. The CDR3 protein is CASGQGGQGDYEQYF. The CDR3 DNA follows: TGCGCCAGCGGCCAAGGAGGGCAGGGGGACTACGAACAGTACTTC.

In the case of this clonotype: This may arise from a read error, as a much more abundant clone is one base away. The rearrangement links TRBV5-6 to TRBJ2-5, with TRBD2 matching 9 bases. CDR1 is SGHDT, CDR2 YYEEEE, per germline. The CDR3 sequence is 14 residues long. CDR3 coding DNA: TGTGCCAGCGTCGTAAGCGGGGGGCAAGAGACCCTGTACTTC. This codes for CASVVSGGQETLYF.

To note about this clonotype: A read error is possible here, since a much larger clone lies one base away. V gene TRBV14 combines with J gene TRBJ1-1; D gene unclear. This CDR3 comprises 13 residues. Germline loops: CDR1 SGHDN, CDR2 FVKESK. The CDR3 reads CASSQQRNTEAIF. DNA for the CDR3: TGTGCCAGCAGCCAACAGAGGAACACTGAAGCTATCTTT. Looking up the rest from reference TRBV14 and TRBJ1-1 gives the full variable domain: EAGVTQFPSHSVIEKGQTVTLRCDPISGHDNLYWYRRVMGKEIKFLLHFVKESKQDESGMPNNRFLAERTGGTYSTLKVQPAELEDSGVYFCASSQQRNTEAIFGQGTRLTVV.

As to this clonotype: A junction boundary mismatches the germline segment, possibly from a read error. The rearrangement links TRBV6-5 to TRBJ1-2, with D perhaps TRBD1 (6 bases). The CDR3 has 16 residues. Germline V gives CDR1 MNHEY, CDR2 SVGAGI. CDR3 region: CASSYQKTGANYDYTF. CDR3 in DNA: TGTGCCAGCAGTTATCAAAAGACGGGGGCTAACTATGACTACACCTTC.

A note on this clonotype: A much larger clone lies a single base off, so this may be a read error. This chain uses TRBV6-5 with TRBJ1-1, with D unclear. This CDR3 contains 13 residues. Germline assignment: CDR1 MNHEY and CDR2 SVGAGI. CDR3 residues: CASSGLVNTEAIF. CDR3 nucleotides: TGTGCCAGCAGTGGTCTAGTGAACACTGAAGCTATCTTT.

In this sample, this clonotype turned up many times. The CDR3 region has the DNA TGCGCCTCTCGGCCTAAACCTAATGAAAAACTGTTTTTT. Protein: CASRPKPNEKLFF. This rearrangement joins TRBV10-2 to TRBJ1-4; no clear D. Trimming removed 11 bases from V and 3 bases from J, with 13 bases in between. Germline CDR1 is WSHSY and CDR2 is SAAADI. This CDR3 comprises 13 residues.